The 3 T cell receptor beta chains given below trace back to one sample, sequenced in a study of T cells in Graves' hyperthyroidism and ophthalmopathy. RNA transcripts were the template for amplifying TCR beta CDR3 regions. HTBI primers were employed in a first-round RT-PCR of the TCR CDR3. In TCRdb, the multiplex PCR reads were re-called with MiXCR into one record per CDR3 protein. The sample yields roughly 240,000 distinct CDR3 sequences, more than 20% seen once. The specimen sequenced was blood. These receptors originate from a woman aged 40-49 years with Graves' ophthalmopathy.

The chain couples TRBV28 to TRBJ1-5; 7 bases align to TRBD1. Germline V CDR1 and CDR2: MDHEN, SYDVKM. Germline trimming cut 2 bases from V and 0 bases from J; bases unmatched to any gene: 4. The CDR3 consists of 16 residues. CDR3 DNA sequence: TGTGCCAGCAGTTTAAGGGGGCGAGGTAGCAATCAGCCCCAGCATTTT. This translates into CASSLRGRGSNQPQHF.

This clonotype was counted many times. This chain links TRBV28 with TRBJ2-2; TRBD1 matches at 7 bases. The germline gives CDR1 MDHEN, CDR2 SYDVKM. Trimming at V came to 4 bases and at J to 4 bases, leaving 6 bases not matched to a gene. The CDR3 is 15 residues long. Here the CDR3 reads CASSSTDRATGELFF. Here the CDR3 DNA reads TGTGCCAGCAGTTCGACAGACAGGGCCACCGGGGAGCTGTTTTTT.

This clonotype was counted at least ten times. The chain recombines TRBV5-1 with TRBJ1-1, with TRBD1 matching over 9 bases. This CDR3 contains 17 residues. Germline CDR1 and CDR2: SGHRS and YFSETQ. V was clipped by 4 bases and J by 0 bases; unmatched bases: 10. Here the CDR3 reads CASSPTGGFTMNTEAFF. The CDR3, as DNA: TGCGCCAGCAGCCCGACAGGGGGATTTACCATGAACACTGAAGCTTTCTTT.